These T cell receptor beta chains were read from a single sample in a study of blood T cell repertoires in COVID-19. This table comes from immunoSEQ multiplex PCR, and its TCRdb copy is limited to in-frame clones, with some not included. The sample carries some 73,000 clones, around 70% recorded once. Material for sequencing was peripheral blood. These receptors originate from a man aged 55 to 70 with acute or convalescent COVID-19. The CDR3 runs from the conserved cysteine through the conserved F or W. Each record gives: D gene, J gene, clone size, CDR3 length, V gene, CDR3 protein, CDR3 DNA. The D gene is left open where the match is weak. Size is omitted from some rows. Given values are once, few, many or a class for expanded clones.

d_gene: TRBD2
j_gene: TRBJ2-3
abundance: NA
len: 15
v_gene: TRBV9
CDR3aa: CASSNSGTATDTQYF
CDR3nt: TGTGCCAGCAGCAATAGCGGGACGGCCACAGATACGCAGTATTTT

d_gene: NA
j_gene: TRBJ1-4
abundance: NA
len: 14
v_gene: TRBV4-1
CDR3aa: CAGGPGGGSEKLFF
CDR3nt: TGCGCCGGGGGGCCCGGCGGGGGTAGTGAAAAACTGTTTTTT

d_gene: NA
j_gene: TRBJ2-3
abundance: few
len: 15
v_gene: TRBV4-1
CDR3aa: CASSGGALGTDTQYF
CDR3nt: TGCGCCAGCAGCGGGGGGGCCTTGGGGACAGATACGCAGTATTTT

d_gene: TRBD2
j_gene: TRBJ2-3
abundance: NA
len: 15
v_gene: TRBV5-4
CDR3aa: CASSAPGLEADTQYF
CDR3nt: TGTGCCAGCAGCGCACCGGGACTAGAAGCAGATACGCAGTATTTT

d_gene: TRBD2
j_gene: TRBJ2-1
abundance: NA
len: 16
v_gene: TRBV5-1
CDR3aa: CASSLGTSGVFNEQFF
CDR3nt: TGCGCCAGCAGCTTGGGGACTAGCGGGGTCTTCAATGAGCAGTTCTTC

d_gene: TRBD1
j_gene: TRBJ1-1
abundance: NA
len: 12
v_gene: TRBV6-1
CDR3aa: CASSEGQTEAFF
CDR3nt: TGTGCCAGCAGTGAGGGACAGACTGAAGCTTTCTTT

d_gene: NA
j_gene: TRBJ2-5
abundance: NA
len: 14
v_gene: TRBV27
CDR3aa: CASSSQGNQETQYF
CDR3nt: TGTGCCAGCAGTTCCCAGGGGAACCAAGAGACCCAGTACTTC

d_gene: NA
j_gene: TRBJ2-3
abundance: NA
len: 15
v_gene: TRBV4-1
CDR3aa: CASSQGQVSTDTQYF
CDR3nt: TGCGCCAGCAGCCAAGGGCAGGTTAGCACAGATACGCAGTATTTT

d_gene: NA
j_gene: TRBJ2-4
abundance: NA
len: 12
v_gene: TRBV7-3
CDR3aa: CASSPNTDIQYF
CDR3nt: TGTGCCAGCAGCCCGAATACAGACATTCAGTACTTC

d_gene: NA
j_gene: TRBJ1-5
abundance: many
len: 14
v_gene: TRBV7-8
CDR3aa: CASSLEIESQPQHF
CDR3nt: TGTGCCAGCAGCTTAGAAATCGAGAGTCAGCCCCAGCATTTT

d_gene: NA
j_gene: TRBJ1-4
abundance: NA
len: 14
v_gene: TRBV6-6
CDR3aa: CASSLVPTNEKLFF
CDR3nt: TGTGCCAGCAGTCTAGTCCCAACTAATGAAAAACTGTTTTTT

d_gene: TRBD2
j_gene: TRBJ2-2
abundance: once
len: 17
v_gene: TRBV5-1
CDR3aa: CASSSKGTSGEAGELFF
CDR3nt: TGCGCCAGCAGCTCTAAAGGGACTAGCGGGGAGGCCGGGGAGCTGTTTTTT

d_gene: NA
j_gene: TRBJ2-7
abundance: NA
len: 14
v_gene: TRBV5-1
CDR3aa: CASSLVGRNNEQYF
CDR3nt: TGCGCCAGCAGCTTGGTGGGGAGAAATAACGAGCAGTACTTC

d_gene: NA
j_gene: TRBJ2-2
abundance: NA
len: 15
v_gene: TRBV3-1/TRBV3-2
CDR3aa: CASSQVAPVVRELFF
CDR3nt: TGTGCCAGCAGCCAAGTAGCCCCAGTCGTTCGGGAGCTGTTTTTT

d_gene: TRBD2
j_gene: TRBJ2-5
abundance: NA
len: 17
v_gene: TRBV5-1
CDR3aa: CASSLEGRVSGTETQYF
CDR3nt: TGCGCCAGCAGCTTGGAGGGTAGGGTGAGCGGGACGGAGACCCAGTACTTC

d_gene: NA
j_gene: TRBJ1-2
abundance: many
len: 16
v_gene: TRBV30
CDR3aa: CAWSALGGASNYGYTF
CDR3nt: TGTGCCTGGAGCGCGCTAGGGGGGGCGAGTAACTATGGCTACACCTTC

d_gene: NA
j_gene: TRBJ2-3
abundance: NA
len: 13
v_gene: TRBV12-3/TRBV12-4
CDR3aa: CASSFGGTDTQYF
CDR3nt: TGTGCCAGCAGTTTCGGGGGCACAGATACGCAGTATTTT

d_gene: TRBD1
j_gene: TRBJ1-2
abundance: NA
len: 13
v_gene: TRBV5-4
CDR3aa: CASSSTQGVGYTF
CDR3nt: TGTGCCAGCAGCTCCACACAGGGGGTTGGCTACACCTTC

d_gene: NA
j_gene: TRBJ1-2
abundance: NA
len: 16
v_gene: TRBV25-1
CDR3aa: CASSELGAGHNYGYTF
CDR3nt: TGTGCCAGCAGTGAATTGGGGGCAGGACACAACTATGGCTACACCTTC

d_gene: NA
j_gene: TRBJ2-1
abundance: NA
len: 14
v_gene: TRBV3-1/TRBV3-2
CDR3aa: CASSQRARGNEQFF
CDR3nt: TGTGCCAGCAGCCAGAGGGCCCGGGGCAATGAGCAGTTCTTC

d_gene: TRBD1
j_gene: TRBJ2-1
abundance: few
len: 10
v_gene: TRBV29-1
CDR3aa: CSVLTGEQFF
CDR3nt: TGCAGCGTTCTGACAGGGGAGCAGTTCTTC

d_gene: NA
j_gene: TRBJ2-5
abundance: NA
len: 15
v_gene: TRBV9
CDR3aa: CASSATGSPGETQYF
CDR3nt: TGTGCCAGCAGCGCCACAGGGAGCCCAGGGGAGACCCAGTACTTC

d_gene: TRBD2
j_gene: TRBJ2-3
abundance: NA
len: 15
v_gene: TRBV5-4
CDR3aa: CASSNLDSGADTQYF
CDR3nt: TGTGCCAGCAGCAACCTCGATAGCGGGGCTGATACGCAGTATTTT

d_gene: NA
j_gene: TRBJ2-3
abundance: NA
len: 14
v_gene: TRBV7-6
CDR3aa: CASSLAGGADTQYF
CDR3nt: TGTGCCAGCAGCTTAGCCGGAGGAGCAGATACGCAGTATTTT

d_gene: TRBD1
j_gene: TRBJ2-2
abundance: NA
len: 14
v_gene: TRBV10-1
CDR3aa: CASQTGQNTGELFF
CDR3nt: TGCGCCAGCCAGACAGGGCAGAACACCGGGGAGCTGTTTTTT

d_gene: NA
j_gene: TRBJ2-3
abundance: NA
len: 12
v_gene: TRBV12-3/TRBV12-4
CDR3aa: CASTHSLDTQYF
CDR3nt: TGTGCCAGCACACACAGCTTAGATACGCAGTATTTT

d_gene: TRBD2
j_gene: TRBJ2-1
abundance: NA
len: 14
v_gene: TRBV2
CDR3aa: CASKASGNLNEQFF
CDR3nt: TGTGCCAGCAAGGCCAGCGGGAATCTCAATGAGCAGTTCTTC

d_gene: TRBD1
j_gene: TRBJ2-6
abundance: NA
len: 18
v_gene: TRBV15
CDR3aa: CATSSRGRGGAGANVLTF
CDR3nt: TGTGCCACCAGCAGCAGGGGGCGTGGAGGAGCTGGGGCCAACGTCCTGACTTTC

d_gene: NA
j_gene: TRBJ2-5
abundance: once
len: 16
v_gene: TRBV5-8
CDR3aa: CASSTARGRLVETQYF
CDR3nt: TGTGCCAGCAGCACCGCAAGGGGGAGATTGGTAGAGACCCAGTACTTC

d_gene: TRBD2
j_gene: TRBJ2-5
abundance: NA
len: 15
v_gene: TRBV28
CDR3aa: CASSRGGQGQETQYF
CDR3nt: TGTGCCAGCAGTCGGGGGGGCCAGGGCCAAGAGACCCAGTACTTC

d_gene: NA
j_gene: TRBJ1-3
abundance: NA
len: 17
v_gene: TRBV4-1
CDR3aa: CASSQDFLSGSGNTIYF
CDR3nt: TGCGCCAGCAGCCAAGATTTTCTTTCAGGGTCTGGAAACACCATATATTTT

d_gene: NA
j_gene: TRBJ1-1
abundance: NA
len: 13
v_gene: TRBV24-1
CDR3aa: CATSDRGRTEAFF
CDR3nt: TGTGCCACCAGTGACAGGGGTCGGACTGAAGCTTTCTTT

d_gene: NA
j_gene: TRBJ1-1
abundance: few
len: 15
v_gene: TRBV3-1/TRBV3-2
CDR3aa: CASSQEEPMNTEAFF
CDR3nt: TGTGCCAGCAGCCAAGAGGAGCCGATGAACACTGAAGCTTTCTTT

d_gene: NA
j_gene: TRBJ1-1
abundance: NA
len: 15
v_gene: TRBV19
CDR3aa: CASSIEYSLNTEAFF
CDR3nt: TGTGCCAGTAGTATAGAATACAGCTTAAACACTGAAGCTTTCTTT

d_gene: NA
j_gene: TRBJ1-2
abundance: NA
len: 13
v_gene: TRBV5-4
CDR3aa: CASSPGVNYGYTF
CDR3nt: TGTGCCAGCAGCCCCGGGGTTAACTATGGCTACACCTTC

d_gene: TRBD1
j_gene: TRBJ2-2
abundance: once
len: 13
v_gene: TRBV27
CDR3aa: CASGNRGTGELFF
CDR3nt: TGTGCCAGCGGTAACAGGGGAACCGGGGAGCTGTTTTTT

d_gene: NA
j_gene: TRBJ1-3
abundance: NA
len: 16
v_gene: TRBV28
CDR3aa: CASSYGSSGLGNTIYF
CDR3nt: TGTGCCAGCAGTTACGGCAGCAGCGGCCTAGGAAACACCATATATTTT

d_gene: NA
j_gene: TRBJ1-2
abundance: once
len: 15
v_gene: TRBV6-5
CDR3aa: CASSSGWAGIYGYTF
CDR3nt: TGTGCCAGCAGTTCCGGCTGGGCGGGGATCTATGGCTACACCTTC

d_gene: TRBD2
j_gene: TRBJ2-3
abundance: many
len: 18
v_gene: TRBV9
CDR3aa: CASSGLAGDLEGTDTQYF
CDR3nt: TGTGCCAGCAGCGGACTAGCGGGAGATCTTGAGGGCACAGATACGCAGTATTTT

d_gene: NA
j_gene: TRBJ2-7
abundance: NA
len: 13
v_gene: TRBV28
CDR3aa: CASSKPGTYEQYF
CDR3nt: TGTGCCAGCAGTAAGCCGGGGACATACGAGCAGTACTTC

d_gene: NA
j_gene: TRBJ2-7
abundance: NA
len: 12
v_gene: TRBV30
CDR3aa: CAWSRVAYEQYF
CDR3nt: TGTGCCTGGTCGCGGGTAGCCTACGAGCAGTACTTC

d_gene: TRBD1
j_gene: TRBJ1-5
abundance: few
len: 16
v_gene: TRBV15
CDR3aa: CATSPRDRASNQPQHF
CDR3nt: TGTGCCACCAGCCCCCGGGACAGGGCTAGCAATCAGCCCCAGCATTTT

d_gene: TRBD2
j_gene: TRBJ2-4
abundance: NA
len: 13
v_gene: TRBV28
CDR3aa: CASSSSGEDIQYF
CDR3nt: TGTGCCAGCAGCTCTAGCGGCGAGGACATTCAGTACTTC

d_gene: NA
j_gene: TRBJ2-3
abundance: NA
len: 15
v_gene: TRBV7-6
CDR3aa: CASSSLPRAEDTQYF
CDR3nt: TGTGCCAGCAGCTCTTTACCCAGGGCAGAAGATACGCAGTATTTT

d_gene: NA
j_gene: TRBJ2-3
abundance: NA
len: 13
v_gene: TRBV11-2
CDR3aa: CASSLGRGHTQYF
CDR3nt: TGTGCCAGCAGCTTAGGCAGGGGACATACGCAGTATTTT

d_gene: NA
j_gene: TRBJ1-1
abundance: NA
len: 13
v_gene: TRBV18
CDR3aa: CASSPRVNTEAFF
CDR3nt: TGTGCCAGCTCACCACGAGTGAACACTGAAGCTTTCTTT

d_gene: TRBD2
j_gene: TRBJ2-1
abundance: NA
len: 15
v_gene: TRBV7-2
CDR3aa: CASSLRLAGDNEQFF
CDR3nt: TGTGCCAGCAGCTTACGGCTAGCGGGAGACAATGAGCAGTTCTTC

d_gene: TRBD1
j_gene: TRBJ2-1
abundance: NA
len: 13
v_gene: TRBV28
CDR3aa: CASQGADYNEQFF
CDR3nt: TGTGCCAGCCAGGGGGCTGACTACAATGAGCAGTTCTTC

d_gene: NA
j_gene: TRBJ2-4
abundance: NA
len: 13
v_gene: TRBV10-3
CDR3aa: CAISESGGNIQYF
CDR3nt: TGTGCCATCAGTGAGTCGGGGGGAAACATTCAGTACTTC

d_gene: NA
j_gene: TRBJ2-3
abundance: NA
len: 13
v_gene: TRBV6-1
CDR3aa: CASSEGPGDTQYF
CDR3nt: TGTGCCAGCAGTGAAGGACCCGGGGATACGCAGTATTTT

d_gene: TRBD1
j_gene: TRBJ1-4
abundance: NA
len: 13
v_gene: TRBV5-4
CDR3aa: CASSLQGFEKLFF
CDR3nt: TGTGCCAGCAGCCTACAGGGGTTTGAAAAACTGTTTTTT

d_gene: TRBD2
j_gene: TRBJ2-3
abundance: NA
len: 16
v_gene: TRBV18
CDR3aa: CASSQASGGGTDTQYF
CDR3nt: TGTGCCAGCTCGCAAGCTAGCGGGGGGGGCACAGATACGCAGTATTTT

d_gene: NA
j_gene: TRBJ1-6
abundance: NA
len: 15
v_gene: TRBV14
CDR3aa: CASSQDGEGNSPLHF
CDR3nt: TGTGCCAGCAGCCAAGACGGGGAGGGTAATTCACCCCTCCACTTT

d_gene: NA
j_gene: TRBJ1-1
abundance: NA
len: 13
v_gene: TRBV7-3
CDR3aa: CASGLTGNTEAFF
CDR3nt: TGTGCCAGCGGACTAACAGGGAACACTGAAGCTTTCTTT